The 17 T cell receptor beta chains listed next were all sequenced from one sample in a study of blood T cell repertoires in COVID-19. TCRdb's copy holds only in-frame clones and misses some; the assay was immunoSEQ multiplex PCR. The data contain 54,000 or so clones, 86% of them seen just once; the ten biggest clones take up roughly 25%. Input material: peripheral blood. The origin of the receptors is a woman of 80 years or more with acute or convalescent COVID-19.

This chain links TRBV6-1 with TRBJ2-1; 10 bases align to TRBD1. This CDR3 is built from 17 residues. With 4 bases clipped from V and 6 bases from J, the junction kept 12 bases outside the gene matches. Germline CDR1 MNHNS, CDR2 SASEGT. In DNA, the CDR3 is TGTGCCAGCAGTGGCCTGACAGGGGGCCTTGCGAGCAATGAGCAGTTCTTC. This codes for CASSGLTGGLASNEQFF.

The chain links TRBV7-2 to TRBJ1-2; D unclear. This CDR3 is built from 14 residues. Germline V gives CDR1 SGHTA, CDR2 FQGNSA. Trimming stripped 3 bases from V and 2 bases from J, with 10 bases between. CDR3 DNA sequence: TGTGCCAGCAGCTTGGGCAGGATGAACTATGGCTACACCTTC. Translated, it gives CASSLGRMNYGYTF.

The chain couples TRBV15 to TRBJ1-2; the D is unclear. The V and J ends lost 3 bases and 0 bases respectively, with 20 bases between them. The CDR3 consists of 18 residues. Germline CDR1 and CDR2: LNHNV and YYDKDF (reference sequence). The CDR3 DNA reads TGTGCCACCAGCAGGTCCCGAAATAGTGAGGGAACTAACTATGGCTACACCTTC. Translating gives CATSRSRNSEGTNYGYTF.

The rearrangement links TRBV18 to TRBJ2-1; 10 bases align to TRBD2. The CDR3 covers 17 residues. Germline values: CDR1 KGHSH, CDR2 LQKENI. V lost 6 bases to trimming and J lost 4 bases; unmatched junction nucleotides: 12. The CDR3 loop is CASSKPTTSGTYNEQFF. The CDR3 coding sequence is TGTGCCAGCTCCAAACCTACCACTAGCGGGACTTACAATGAGCAGTTCTTC. The whole variable domain, filled in from reference TRBV18 and TRBJ2-1, reads NAGVMQNPRHLVRRRGQEARLRCSPMKGHSHVYWYRQLPEEGLKFMVYLQKENIIDESGMPKERFSAEFPKEGPSILRIQQVVRGDSAAYFCASSKPTTSGTYNEQFFGPGTRLTVL.

This chain links TRBV3-1 (or the pseudogene TRBV3-2) with TRBJ1-6; no reliable D call. V lost 1 base and J 9 bases, leaving 7 bases between the germline ends. The CDR3 covers 13 residues. Germline-derived CDR1 and CDR2 are LGHDT and YNNKEL (reference sequence). CDR3 nucleotides: TGTGCCAGCAGCCAAGGGGCGGGTTCACCCCTCCACTTT. Its protein is CASSQGAGSPLHF.

The rearrangement uses TRBV10-1 and TRBJ2-7, with unresolved D. Germline CDR1 WNHNN, CDR2 SYGVQD (reference sequence). With 5 bases removed from V and 6 bases from J, the gap between germline ends came to 20 bases. The CDR3 length is 15 residues. The CDR3 DNA reads TGCGCCAGCAGTTATCACCCCACCCCAGGTCCCGAGCAGTACGTC. The encoded protein is CASSYHPTPGPEQYV.

The chain couples TRBV5-1 to TRBJ1-2, with TRBD1 as a possible D gene (6 bases). Per germline, CDR1 SGHRS and CDR2 YFSETQ. The V end was cut by 0 bases, the J end by 5 bases, with 11 bases between. This CDR3 comprises 14 residues. In DNA form, the CDR3 reads TGCGCCAGCAGCTTGGCTGAAGGGGGATATGGCTACACCTTC. It specifies CASSLAEGGYGYTF.

The chain links TRBV19 to TRBJ1-1; D is possibly TRBD1 (6 bases). The V end lost 7 bases, the J end lost 1 base, and 13 bases lay between the germline ends. CDR3 length: 14 amino acids. Germline CDR1 reads LNHDA; CDR2 reads SQIVND (reference sequence). The CDR3 sequence is CASTPAQGNTEAFF. In DNA, the CDR3 is TGTGCCAGTACTCCAGCACAGGGGAACACTGAAGCTTTCTTT.

The genes are TRBV30 and TRBJ1-3, with 7 bases fitting TRBD1. The CDR3 loop spans 15 amino acids. Germline V gives CDR1 GTSNPN, CDR2 SVGIG (reference sequence). V shed 5 bases, J shed 4 bases, and the junction held 11 bases outside the gene matches. In DNA form, the CDR3 reads TGTGCCTGGGCCCGAGAGGGGGCGACCGGAAACACCATATATTTT. The encoded protein is CAWAREGATGNTIYF.

The chain recombines TRBV7-3 with TRBJ2-1; 9 positions match TRBD1. The trim removed 5 bases at V and 4 bases at J, leaving 6 bases unmatched. Germline values: CDR1 SGHTA, CDR2 FQGTGA. This CDR3 is built from 15 residues. Written as DNA, the CDR3 is TGTGCCAGCAGCCCGGTGGGACAGGGTTACAATGAGCAGTTCTTC. Protein: CASSPVGQGYNEQFF.

CDR3 sequence (DNA): TGTGCCAGCAGCGCAGTTAATGAGCAGTTCTTC. Translating gives CASSAVNEQFF. The rearrangement joins TRBV2 to TRBJ2-1; D remains ambiguous. The CDR3 sequence is 11 residues long. Germline assignment: CDR1 SNHLY and CDR2 FYNNEI. Trimming left V 6 bases short and J 7 bases short, with 7 bases between.

This clone was observed a few times. This chain connects TRBV11-3 to TRBJ2-1; D is perhaps TRBD1 (6 bases). Trimming removed 2 bases from V and 4 bases from J, with 18 bases in between. The CDR3 runs to 17 residues. Per germline, CDR1 SGHNT and CDR2 YENEEA. This chain's CDR3 is CASSLYYRPGAYNEQFF. The CDR3 DNA reads as TGTGCCAGCAGCTTATACTACCGGCCAGGGGCATACAATGAGCAGTTCTTC.

J is TRBJ1-6 and V is TRBV9; TRBD1 aligns across 11 bases. This CDR3 spans 17 amino acids. Trimming removed 0 bases from V and 9 bases from J; junction bases left unmatched: 8. The germline gives CDR1 SGDLS, CDR2 YYNGEE. CDR3 DNA sequence: TGTGCCAGCAGCGTAGGCCGGGACAGGGGGTTCGTTTCACCCCTCCACTTT. This translates into CASSVGRDRGFVSPLHF.

The rearrangement joins TRBV28 to TRBJ2-7; a possible D gene is TRBD2 (6 bases). The CDR3 length is 14 residues. Germline CDR1 and CDR2: MDHEN and SYDVKM. Trimming shortened V by 11 bases and J by 2 bases, and 19 bases separated the two germline ends. The CDR3 loop reads CAVRGANKAYEQYF. CDR3 bases: TGTGCCGTCCGCGGGGCGAACAAAGCCTACGAGCAGTACTTC.

The V and J genes are TRBV4-2 and TRBJ2-1, with D hard to call. This CDR3 contains 13 residues. The germline V gene encodes CDR1 LGHNA and CDR2 YNFKEQ. V was clipped by 0 bases and J by 10 bases, with 10 bases between them. The CDR3 protein is CASSQDRGYEQFF. CDR3 nucleotide sequence: TGTGCCAGCAGCCAAGATCGAGGCTACGAGCAGTTCTTC.

The genes are TRBV14 and TRBJ2-7; D ambiguous. The V gene lost 3 bases and the J gene lost 6 bases, with 9 bases spanning the gap. This CDR3 region has 12 residues. Germline values: CDR1 SGHDN, CDR2 FVKESK. CDR3 bases: TGTGCCAGCAGCCACACACCCTCCGAGCAGTACTTC. It encodes CASSHTPSEQYF.

CDR3 nucleotides: TGTGCCAGCAGCGCAACCTTACCGAGGGCCGGGGAGCTGTTTTTT. This encodes CASSATLPRAGELFF. The rearrangement joins TRBV9 to TRBJ2-2; possibly TRBD2 for D (5 bases). The CDR3 is 15 amino acids. Germline V lookup: CDR1 SGDLS, CDR2 YYNGEE. The V end was cut by 3 bases, the J end by 6 bases, with 15 bases between.